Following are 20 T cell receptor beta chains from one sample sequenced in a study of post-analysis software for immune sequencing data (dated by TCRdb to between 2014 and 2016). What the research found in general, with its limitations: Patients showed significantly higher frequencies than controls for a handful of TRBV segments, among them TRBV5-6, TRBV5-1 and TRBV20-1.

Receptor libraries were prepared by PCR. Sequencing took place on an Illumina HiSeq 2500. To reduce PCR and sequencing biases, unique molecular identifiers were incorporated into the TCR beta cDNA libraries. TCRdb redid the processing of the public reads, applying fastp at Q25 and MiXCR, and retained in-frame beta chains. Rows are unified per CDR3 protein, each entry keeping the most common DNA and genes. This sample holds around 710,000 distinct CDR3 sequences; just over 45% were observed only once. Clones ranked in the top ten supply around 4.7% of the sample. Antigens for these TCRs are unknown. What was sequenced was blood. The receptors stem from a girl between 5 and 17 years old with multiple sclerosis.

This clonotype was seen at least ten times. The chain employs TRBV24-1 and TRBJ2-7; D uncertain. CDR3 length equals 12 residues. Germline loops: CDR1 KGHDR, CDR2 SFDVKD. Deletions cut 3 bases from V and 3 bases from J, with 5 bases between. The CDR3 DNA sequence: TGTGCCACCAGTGATACCTACTACGAGCAGTACTTC. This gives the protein CATSDTYYEQYF.

The CDR3 sequence: CASSQPVRYEQYF. The CDR3 region has the DNA TGTGCCAGCAGTCAGCCCGTGAGATACGAGCAGTACTTC. The rearrangement links TRBV28 to TRBJ2-7, with D hard to call. Germline CDR1 and CDR2: MDHEN and SYDVKM. This CDR3 has 13 residues. The V gene lost 5 bases and the J gene lost 4 bases, with 12 bases spanning the gap.

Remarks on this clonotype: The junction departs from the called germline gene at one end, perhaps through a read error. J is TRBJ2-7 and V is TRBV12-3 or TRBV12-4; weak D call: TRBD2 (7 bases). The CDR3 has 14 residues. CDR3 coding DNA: TGTGCCAGCACCATGGGGGGGGCTACCTACGAACAGTACTTC. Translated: CASTMGGATYEQYF.

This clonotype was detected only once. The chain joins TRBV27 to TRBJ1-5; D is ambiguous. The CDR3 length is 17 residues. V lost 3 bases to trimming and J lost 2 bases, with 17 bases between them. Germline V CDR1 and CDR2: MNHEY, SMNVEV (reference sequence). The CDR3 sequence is CASSFPQTHWGNQPQHF. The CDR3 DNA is TGTGCCAGCAGTTTTCCCCAGACCCATTGGGGCAATCAGCCCCAGCATTTT.

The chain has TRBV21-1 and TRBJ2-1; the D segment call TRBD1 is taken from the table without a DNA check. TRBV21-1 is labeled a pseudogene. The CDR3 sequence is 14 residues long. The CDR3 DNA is TGTGCCAGCAGCACCGACAGGTATTACAATGAGCAGTTCTTC. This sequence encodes CASSTDRYYNEQFF.

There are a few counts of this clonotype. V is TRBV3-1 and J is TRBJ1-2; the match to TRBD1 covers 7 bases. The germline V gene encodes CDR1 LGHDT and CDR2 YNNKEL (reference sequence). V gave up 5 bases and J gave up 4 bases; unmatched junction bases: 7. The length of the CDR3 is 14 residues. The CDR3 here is CASSWDSQSYGYTF. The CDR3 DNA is TGTGCCAGCAGCTGGGACAGCCAGTCCTATGGCTACACCTTC.

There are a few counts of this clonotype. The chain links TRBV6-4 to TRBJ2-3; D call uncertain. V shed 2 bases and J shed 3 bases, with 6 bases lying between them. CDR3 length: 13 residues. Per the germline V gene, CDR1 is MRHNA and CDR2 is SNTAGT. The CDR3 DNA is TGTGCCAGCAGTGACACGCGGACAGATACGCAGTATTTT. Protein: CASSDTRTDTQYF.

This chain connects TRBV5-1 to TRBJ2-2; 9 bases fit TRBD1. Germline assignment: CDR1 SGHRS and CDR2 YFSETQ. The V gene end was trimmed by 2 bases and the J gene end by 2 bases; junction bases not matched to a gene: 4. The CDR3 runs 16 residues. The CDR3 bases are TGCGCCAGCAGCTTCCGACAGGGGGAAAACACCGGGGAGCTGTTTTTT. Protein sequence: CASSFRQGENTGELFF.

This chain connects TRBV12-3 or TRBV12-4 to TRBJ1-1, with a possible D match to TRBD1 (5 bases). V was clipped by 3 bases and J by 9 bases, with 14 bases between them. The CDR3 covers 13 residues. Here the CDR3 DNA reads TGTGCCAGCAGTTTGTCGGGGGAGAGAAAAGCTTTCTTT. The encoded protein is CASSLSGERKAFF.

The CDR3 nucleotides read TGCAGTGCTCCGACCACCGGGGCTATAGAGACCCAGTACTTC. Translation: CSAPTTGAIETQYF. The chain carries TRBV20-1 and TRBJ2-5; perhaps D is TRBD1 or TRBD2 (5 bases each). V shed 5 bases and J shed 4 bases, with 17 bases lying between them. The CDR3 extends over 14 amino acids. Germline values: CDR1 DFQATT, CDR2 SNEGSKA (reference sequence).

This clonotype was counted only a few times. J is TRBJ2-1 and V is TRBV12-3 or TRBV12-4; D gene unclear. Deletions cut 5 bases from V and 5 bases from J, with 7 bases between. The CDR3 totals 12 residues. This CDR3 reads CASSPRNNEQFF. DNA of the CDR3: TGTGCCAGCAGTCCCAGGAACAATGAGCAGTTCTTC.

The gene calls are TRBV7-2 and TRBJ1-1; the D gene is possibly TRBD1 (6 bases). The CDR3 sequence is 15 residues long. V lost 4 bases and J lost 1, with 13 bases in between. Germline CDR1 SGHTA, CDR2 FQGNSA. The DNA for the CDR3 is TGTGCCAGCAGCTCAGGACAGCACGGGAACACTGAAGCTTTCTTT. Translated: CASSSGQHGNTEAFF. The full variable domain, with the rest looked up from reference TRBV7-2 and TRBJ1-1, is GAGVSQSPSNKVTEKGKDVELRCDPISGHTALYWYRQSLGQGLEFLIYFQGNSAPDKSGLPSDRFSAERTGGSVSTLTIQRTQQEDSAVYLCASSSGQHGNTEAFFGQGTRLTVV.

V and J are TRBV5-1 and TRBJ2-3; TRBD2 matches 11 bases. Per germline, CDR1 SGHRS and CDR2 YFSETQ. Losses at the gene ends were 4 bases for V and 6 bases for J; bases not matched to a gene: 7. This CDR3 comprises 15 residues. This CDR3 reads CASSGLAGPIDTQYF. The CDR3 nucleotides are TGCGCCAGCAGCGGACTAGCGGGCCCGATCGATACGCAGTATTTT. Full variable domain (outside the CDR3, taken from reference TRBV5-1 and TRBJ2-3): KAGVTQTPRYLIKTRGQQVTLSCSPISGHRSVSWYQQTPGQGLQFLFEYFSETQRNKGNFPGRFSGRQFSNSRSEMNVSTLELGDSALYLCASSGLAGPIDTQYFGPGTRLTVL.

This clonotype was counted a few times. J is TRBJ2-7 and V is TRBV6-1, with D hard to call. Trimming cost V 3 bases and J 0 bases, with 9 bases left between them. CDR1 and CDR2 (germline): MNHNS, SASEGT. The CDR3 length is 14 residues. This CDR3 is CASSDDALSYEQYF. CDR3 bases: TGTGCCAGCAGTGACGACGCCCTCTCCTACGAGCAGTACTTC.

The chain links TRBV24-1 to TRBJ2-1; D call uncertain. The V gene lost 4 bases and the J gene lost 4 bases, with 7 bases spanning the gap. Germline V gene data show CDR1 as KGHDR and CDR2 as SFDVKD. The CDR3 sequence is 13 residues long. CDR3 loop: CATSDFQYNEQFF. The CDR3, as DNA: TGTGCCACCAGTGACTTTCAGTACAATGAGCAGTTCTTC.

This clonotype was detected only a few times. Written as DNA, the CDR3 is TGTGCCAGCAGCCCCTTAGGGACAGGGGTCGACGAGCAGTACTTC. This sequence encodes CASSPLGTGVDEQYF. The V gene is TRBV11-2, the J gene TRBJ2-7, with TRBD1 identical over 10 bases. Losses at the gene ends were 5 bases for V and 5 bases for J; bases not matched to a gene: 9. This CDR3 contains 15 residues. Germline V gene sequence: CDR1 SGHAT, CDR2 FQNNGV.

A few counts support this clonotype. CDR3 in amino acids: CASSLEGRNEQFF. CDR3 DNA sequence: TGTGCCAGCAGCTTAGAAGGTAGGAATGAGCAGTTCTTC. V and J are TRBV11-3 and TRBJ2-1, with unresolved D. The V end lost 0 bases, the J end lost 7 bases, and 7 bases lay between the germline ends. Germline assignment: CDR1 SGHNT and CDR2 YENEEA. The CDR3 covers 13 residues.

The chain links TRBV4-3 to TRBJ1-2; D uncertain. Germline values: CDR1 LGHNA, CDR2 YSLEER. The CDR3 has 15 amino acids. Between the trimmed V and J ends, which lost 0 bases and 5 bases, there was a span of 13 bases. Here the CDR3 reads CASSQDLYVQYGYTF. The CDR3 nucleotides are TGCGCCAGCAGCCAAGATCTCTATGTACAGTATGGCTACACCTTC.

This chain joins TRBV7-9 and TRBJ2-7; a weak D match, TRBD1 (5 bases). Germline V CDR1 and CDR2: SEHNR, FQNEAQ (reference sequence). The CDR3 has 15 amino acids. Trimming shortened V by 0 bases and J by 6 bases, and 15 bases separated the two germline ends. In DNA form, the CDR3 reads TGTGCCAGCAGCTTAGCGCAGGGCGCTACCCTCGAGCAGTACTTC. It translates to CASSLAQGATLEQYF.

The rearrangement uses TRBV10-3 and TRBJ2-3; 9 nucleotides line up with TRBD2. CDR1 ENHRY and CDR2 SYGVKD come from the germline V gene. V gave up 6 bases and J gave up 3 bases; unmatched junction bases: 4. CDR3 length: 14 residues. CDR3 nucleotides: TGTGCCATCAGAGTAGCGGGAGTGACAGATACGCAGTATTTT. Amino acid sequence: CAIRVAGVTDTQYF.